This T cell receptor beta chain comes out of a study of cytomegalovirus exposure and HLA in healthy donors. Regarding the study as a whole: Apart from CMV serostatus, no immune exposure information was available. Later work associated approximately 17,000 TCR beta sequences with HLA alleles at 0.05 false discovery rate.

As for this clone: Antigen unknown. At one boundary the junction diverges from the germline segment, which might be a read error.

The PCR was carried out with 60 Vbeta primers and 13 Jbeta primers. Original analysis: Roughly 80 million unique TCR beta chains, 10 million to 14 million shared, were counted in a later analysis. Repertoires were generated with immunoSEQ multiplex PCR, while TCRdb's copy carries only in-frame clones and drops some. V, J and clone size derive from that table, while D and trimming were established from the DNA sequence. This table holds some 80,000 clones, over 75% found once. Despite likely unrecorded immune exposures, the donors were nominally healthy at the time of sampling. This CDR3 has 10 amino acids. Germline CDR1 reads WNHNN; CDR2 reads SYGVQD (reference sequence).

The chain recombines TRBV10-1 with TRBJ1-1; D gene unclear. This receptor was taken from a man aged 45 to 65 in good health and CMV-seronegative. Sequencing was carried out using PBMCs. As DNA, the CDR3 is TGCGCCAGCAGTGAGGCGCAAATAAAGTTT. It specifies CASSEAQIKF.